This TCR beta chain comes out of a study of tumor-infiltrating lymphocytes in localized non-small cell lung cancer. Study-level information: Some samples were collected after neoadjuvant chemotherapy; smokers, never-smokers and several histologies were included. Tumor tissue and non-adjacent uninvolved lung came from each patient.

After removal of 3 bases from V and 5 bases from J, the junction contained 8 bases not matched to a gene. Germline V CDR1 and CDR2: SGHAT, FQNNGV. The CDR3 extends over 15 amino acids. The protocol was immunoSEQ multiplex PCR, while the TCRdb copy is restricted to in-frame clones and leaves out a portion. The sample contains under 8,000 clones, 74% of which appear only once. This clonotype was obtained from a human donor with non-small cell lung cancer. Sample: uninvolved lung tissue not adjacent to the tumor. This chain connects TRBV11-2 to TRBJ2-7, with TRBD2 matching over 9 bases. The DNA for the CDR3 is TGTGCCAGCAGCTTCCGTAGCGGGAGTAGAGACGAGCAGTACTTC. Its protein product is CASSFRSGSRDEQYF. Full variable domain (rest looked up from reference TRBV11-2 and TRBJ2-7): EAGVAQSPRYKIIEKRQSVAFWCNPISGHATLYWYQQILGQGPKLLIQFQNNGVVDDSQLPKDRFSAERLKGVDSTLKIQPAKLEDSAVYLCASSFRSGSRDEQYFGPGTRLTVT.